This TCR beta chain is from a study of cytomegalovirus exposure and HLA in healthy donors (dated by TCRdb to 2016 to 2017). A note on the overall study: According to a later analysis, the 120 validation repertoires were produced on the same platform as the approximately 610 repertoires of the first cohort. To predict cytomegalovirus infection status, the study brought together high-throughput TCR immunosequencing, statistical association of individual TCRs with disease status, and machine learning. In addition to the first cohort of roughly 670 subjects, a separate validation cohort of 130 or so different subjects was used. The study aimed to test whether signatures of past pathogen exposure could be identified by cataloging public T cell receptors.

The donors belonged to the validation cohort of around 130 subjects, which was separate from the roughly 680-subject first cohort. Notes on this clone: The specificity of this receptor is unknown. No clone much larger than this one lies a single base away; base qualities are absent.

Study-wide conclusions, independent of this receptor: All 130 or so repertoires were used to score co-occurrence in the validation cohort in a later analysis, because that analysis had no HLA typing for the cohort. A few of the identified cytomegalovirus-associated TCR beta chains were confirmed in vitro to be specific for cytomegalovirus antigens. While some public TCRs were present in many individuals, most TCR sequences turned up only very rarely across donors. In the study, about 150 TCR beta chains were listed as associated with cytomegalovirus. The classifier was reported to diagnose cytomegalovirus status with high specificity and sensitivity in both the original cohort and the validation cohort. In a later analysis, TCRs clustered in the first cohort were found to also tend to co-occur in the 120 or so validation repertoires, with 85% to 95% of cluster scores above 0. The authors suggested that the approach could potentially be generalized to other disease states and immunological phenotypes.

The library was built by means of the immunoSEQ multiplex PCR assay. In the authors' own workflow: To diagnose cytomegalovirus status from the catalog of TCR beta chain sequences, a statistical classification framework was built. The table comes from immuneACCESS by way of TCRdb, which keeps in-frame sequences with V and J called. Part of the clones is missing from these tables; in studies checked, under half for an unresolved V gene and the rest for unknown reasons. Clone size and the V and J calls come from that table; the DNA yielded D and trimming. The sample table contains about 71,000 clones; only one count was recorded for about 95% of them. More than 1% of the sample lies in the top ten. V is clipped by 3 bases and J by 6 bases, and the sequence between their germline boundaries is 12 bases long. From a lookup of the germline V gene (reference sequence), CDR1 and CDR2 are SEHNR and FQNEAQ. The CDR3 runs 14 residues from the cysteine to the phenylalanine. CDR3 DNA only is kept here, 42 bases in frame from base 1.

Sequenced sample: PBMCs. The TCR sequence derives from a woman in her late teens or twenties in good health and CMV-seronegative. The chain couples TRBV7-9 to TRBJ2-1; the D gene remains uncertain. The nucleotide sequence is TGTGCCAGCAGCTTTAGATCCGCGCCCAATGAGCAGTTCTTC. Its product reads: CASSFRSAPNEQFF.